This TCR beta chain is from a study of blood T cells in healthy people across ages. A minimum of 5 micrograms of total RNA was extracted per sample. Sample-barcoded 5' priming and a J-beta primer mix drove a second PCR of about 7 to 12 cycles. A single record per CDR3 protein comes from TCRdb applying MiXCR to the 5' RACE reads. The sample lists 1.5 million to 2 million distinct CDR3 sequences, roughly 49% seen once, with approximately 2% in the top ten. The source of this sequence is a middle-aged woman in good health. Sequenced material: blood.

For the CDR3, the DNA is TGTGCCAGCAGCGTAGTGGGGGGGGAAACAGATACGCAGTATTTT. Protein sequence: CASSVVGGETDTQYF. The chain recombines TRBV9 with TRBJ2-3; 7 bases agree with TRBD2. The CDR3 spans 15 residues. CDR1 and CDR2 from the germline V gene are SGDLS and YYNGEE. The V and J ends lost 0 bases and 3 bases, in that order; junction bases with no gene match: 4.